The 4 T cell receptor beta chains in this list originate from one sample, sequenced in a study of neurological immune-mediated disorders. MiXCR, applied by TCRdb to the 5' RACE reads, yields one record per CDR3 protein. The repertoire includes tens of thousands of distinct CDR3 sequences, almost 3.5% of them detected once, and approximately 3.7% sits in the top ten. The sequenced sample consisted of PBMCs. These receptor sequences come from a man in his forties with multiple sclerosis.

This clonotype was observed many times. The chain recombines TRBV2 with TRBJ2-7; D is uncertain. The V end was cut by 6 bases, the J end by 3 bases, with 6 bases between. The CDR3 extends over 11 amino acids. Germline loops: CDR1 SNHLY, CDR2 FYNNEI. The CDR3 spells CASSGYYEQYF. Here the CDR3 DNA reads TGTGCCAGCAGCGGATACTACGAGCAGTACTTC.

This clonotype was counted at least ten times. The chain links TRBV19 to TRBJ2-5; a possible D gene is TRBD2 (6 bases). The V end lost 7 bases, the J end lost 2 bases, and 11 bases lay between the germline ends. CDR3 length: 13 residues. Germline CDR1 is LNHDA and CDR2 is SQIVND (reference sequence). The DNA of the CDR3 is TGTGCCAGTACAACGGGGAGGCAAGAGACCCAGTACTTC. Its protein product is CASTTGRQETQYF. Full variable domain (outside the CDR3, taken from reference TRBV19 and TRBJ2-5): DGGITQSPKYLFRKEGQNVTLSCEQNLNHDAMYWYRQDPGQGLRLIYYSQIVNDFQKGDIAEGYSVSREKKESFPLTVTSAQKNPTAFYLCASTTGRQETQYFGPGTRLLVL.

This clonotype was detected ten times or more. The chain carries TRBV6-5 and TRBJ1-2; D perhaps matches TRBD1 (5 bases). The CDR3 runs to 15 residues. Trimming pared 0 bases from V and 4 bases from J, leaving 12 bases between. CDR1 is MNHEY and CDR2 is SVGAGI in the germline V gene. The CDR3 nucleotides are TGTGCCAGCAGTTACTCGTTCCAGGGCCTCTATGGCTACACCTTC. Translating gives CASSYSFQGLYGYTF.

Points on this clonotype: A much larger clone differs from this one at a single base, so this may be a read error. The J gene is TRBJ1-1, the V gene TRBV4-2, with D unresolved. Looked up from germline, CDR1 is LGHNA and CDR2 is YNFKEQ. The CDR3 extends over 13 amino acids. Trimming shortened V by 6 bases and J by 1 base, and 9 bases separated the two germline ends. CDR3 nucleotide sequence: TGTGCCAGCAGGGGAAAGGAGAACACTGAAGCTTTCTTT. It specifies CASRGKENTEAFF.